This T cell receptor (beta chain) was documented in a study of shared clonotypes between healthy human individuals. Study-wide context: Per-donor plates numbered three CD4 naive, three CD4 memory, two CD8 naive and one CD8 memory.

Libraries were prepared by immunoSEQ multiplex PCR; TCRdb keeps only in-frame clonotypes and omits some of them. Here the sample spans roughly 2.5 million clones, approximately 94% being singletons. CDR1 is MGHRA and CDR2 is YSYEKL in the germline V gene. The CDR3 sequence is 17 residues long. Trimming cost V 0 bases and J 4 bases, with 17 bases left between them. This chain connects TRBV4-1 to TRBJ2-3, with D possibly TRBD2 on 7 matching bases. The clonotype comes from a young man in good health. Sequenced input: naive CD4+ T cells sorted from blood. Subset denoted: CD45RA+ positively selected. Written as DNA, the CDR3 is TGCGCCAGCAGCCAAGAAAGGTCCGGGGGGCCCCCAGATACGCAGTATTTT. Protein sequence: CASSQERSGGPPDTQYF.